The 15 T cell receptor beta chains below all came from one sample that was sequenced in a study of OX40 agonist ivuxolimab in advanced cancers. The table came from immunoSEQ multiplex PCR; TCRdb's copy has only in-frame clones and leaves some out. Among some 60,000 clones listed, around 87% were seen once. The specimen comprised CD4+ or CD8+ T cells sorted from blood, sampled in a trial of the OX40 agonist ivuxolimab. These receptors originate from an adult with an advanced solid tumor such as melanoma, head and neck, liver or kidney cancer.

V gene TRBV5-1 combines with J gene TRBJ2-7; 8 nucleotides align to TRBD1. The CDR3 extends over 12 amino acids. Germline CDR1 and CDR2: SGHRS and YFSETQ. V trimming: 3 bases; J trimming: 8 bases; junction bases outside the gene matches: 4. The CDR3 DNA sequence: TGCGCCAGCAGCTCTGGACAGGGCCAGCAGTACTTC. Translated, it gives CASSSGQGQQYF.

The chain uses TRBV9 and TRBJ2-4, with D possibly TRBD2 on 6 matching bases. This CDR3 has 13 amino acids. Germline values: CDR1 SGDLS, CDR2 YYNGEE. V was cut by 3 bases and J by 9 bases, with 13 bases left in between. The CDR3 reads CASSATPGSIQYF. In DNA form, the CDR3 reads TGTGCCAGCAGCGCAACTCCCGGGAGCATTCAGTACTTC.

This chain uses TRBV9 with TRBJ1-6, with D perhaps matching TRBD1 (5 bases). Germline CDR1 is SGDLS and CDR2 is YYNGEE. Trimming pared 3 bases from V and 6 bases from J, leaving 16 bases between. The CDR3 sequence is 16 residues long. This chain's CDR3 is CASSAEGGAVNSPLHF. The CDR3 DNA sequence: TGTGCCAGCAGCGCCGAGGGTGGGGCAGTTAATTCACCCCTCCACTTT.

The rearrangement links TRBV18 to TRBJ1-4; no clear D. The CDR3 sequence is 13 residues long. With 1 base removed from V and 8 bases from J, the gap between germline ends came to 8 bases. CDR1 is KGHSH, CDR2 LQKENI, per germline. The CDR3 reads CASSPLRAEKLFF. The CDR3 DNA is TGTGCCAGCTCACCACTGAGGGCCGAAAAACTGTTTTTT.

The chain employs TRBV28 and TRBJ1-5; D call uncertain. The V and J ends lost 6 bases and 2 bases respectively, with 11 bases between them. This CDR3 has 14 residues. CDR1 and CDR2 (germline): MDHEN, SYDVKM. The CDR3 DNA reads TGTGCCAGCAGCCGCCGGGCTGGCAATCAGCCCCAGCATTTT. This codes for CASSRRAGNQPQHF.

This chain connects TRBV29-1 to TRBJ2-4, with a tentative D call TRBD1 (5 bases). CDR1 and CDR2 from the germline V gene are SQVTM and ANQGSEA. This CDR3 comprises 14 residues. The ends were cut back, 1 base at V and 3 bases at J, with 10 bases in the middle. The CDR3, as DNA: TGCAGCGTTGAAGGGGGCTTGAGCAAAAACATTCAGTACTTC. It translates to CSVEGGLSKNIQYF. Combining the CDR3 with reference TRBV29-1 and TRBJ2-4 gives the whole variable domain SAVISQKPSRDICQRGTSLTIQCQVDSQVTMMFWYRQQPGQSLTLIATANQGSEATYESGFVIDKFPISRPNLTFSTLTVSNMSPEDSSIYLCSVEGGLSKNIQYFGAGTRLSVL.

The chain carries TRBV6-1 and TRBJ2-7; 7 nucleotides align to TRBD1. CDR3 size: 15 residues. The germline V gene encodes CDR1 MNHNS and CDR2 SASEGT. After removal of 0 bases from V and 4 bases from J, the junction contained 6 bases not matched to a gene. CDR3 sequence reads: CASSEAQGQLYEQYF. CDR3 DNA: TGTGCCAGCAGTGAAGCGCAGGGACAGCTTTACGAGCAGTACTTC.

The chain has TRBV27 and TRBJ1-6; 10 bases map to TRBD1. The germline gives CDR1 MNHEY, CDR2 SMNVEV (reference sequence). Trimming cost V 5 bases and J 7 bases; bases outside gene matches: 8. This CDR3 has 16 residues. The CDR3: CASSLKRQGANSPLHF. The DNA for the CDR3 is TGTGCCAGCAGTCTTAAGCGACAGGGGGCAAATTCACCCCTCCACTTT.

V usage is TRBV6-5 and J usage is TRBJ2-7; no firm D call. Germline CDR1 MNHEY, CDR2 SVGAGI. Trimming removed 6 bases from V and 3 bases from J, with 3 bases in between. This CDR3 contains 10 residues. The CDR3 sequence: CASRDYEQYF. The CDR3 coding sequence is TGTGCCAGCAGGGACTACGAGCAGTACTTC.

V usage is TRBV28 and J usage is TRBJ2-1, with TRBD2 matching over 8 bases. V shed 5 bases and J 7 bases; nucleotides not matched to a gene: 10. This CDR3 region has 15 residues. Germline values: CDR1 MDHEN, CDR2 SYDVKM. The CDR3: CASSRSGTRRNEQFF. The CDR3 bases are TGTGCCAGCAGTCGCTCCGGGACTAGGAGGAATGAGCAGTTCTTC.

V is TRBV7-2 and J is TRBJ1-2, with 7 nucleotides matching TRBD1. This CDR3 spans 16 amino acids. Germline trimming cut 0 bases from V and 5 bases from J; bases unmatched to any gene: 9. Germline V CDR1 and CDR2: SGHTA, FQGNSA. Written as DNA, the CDR3 is TGTGCCAGCAGCTTAGCACAGGGGAAAGGACTTTATGGCTACACCTTC. Protein sequence: CASSLAQGKGLYGYTF.

The chain has TRBV19 and TRBJ1-2, with a weak D call TRBD1 (5 bases). Trimming took 4 bases from V and 5 from J, leaving 11 bases between them. This CDR3 is built from 13 residues. Germline V lookup: CDR1 LNHDA, CDR2 SQIVND (reference sequence). The CDR3 protein is CASSTDTAYGYTF. The CDR3, as DNA: TGTGCCAGTAGTACGGACACGGCTTATGGCTACACCTTC. Full variable domain (missing parts from reference TRBV19 and TRBJ1-2): DGGITQSPKYLFRKEGQNVTLSCEQNLNHDAMYWYRQDPGQGLRLIYYSQIVNDFQKGDIAEGYSVSREKKESFPLTVTSAQKNPTAFYLCASSTDTAYGYTFGSGTRLTVV.

V is TRBV6-5 and J is TRBJ2-1; possibly TRBD2 for D (5 bases). Trimming took off 0 bases at V and 6 bases at J, with 9 bases between the two ends. The CDR3 sequence is 14 residues long. Looked up from germline, CDR1 is MNHEY and CDR2 is SVGAGI. CDR3 in amino acids: CASSYSTRFNEQFF. DNA for the CDR3: TGTGCCAGCAGTTACTCCACTAGATTCAATGAGCAGTTCTTC.

J is TRBJ1-1 and V is TRBV28, with TRBD1 identical over 7 bases. This CDR3 comprises 13 residues. The V and J ends lost 9 bases and 9 bases, in that order; junction bases with no gene match: 13. CDR1 MDHEN and CDR2 SYDVKM come from the germline V gene. The CDR3 region has the DNA TGTGCCAGTCTACAAACAGGGGCCCACCAAGCTTTCTTT. It specifies CASLQTGAHQAFF.

This chain uses TRBV6-5 with TRBJ1-6, with D unclear. Trimming removed 0 bases at V and 3 bases at J, with 9 bases between. The CDR3 totals 16 residues. The V gene's germline CDR1 is MNHEY and CDR2 SVGAGI. The CDR3 reads CASSYSHPGYNSPLHF. CDR3 bases: TGTGCCAGCAGTTACTCCCACCCGGGCTATAATTCACCCCTCCACTTT.